This is a list of T cell receptor beta chains from one sample in a study of blood T cell repertoires in COVID-19. This table comes from immunoSEQ multiplex PCR, and its TCRdb copy is limited to in-frame clones, with some not included. The sample includes about 440,000 clones, 85% to 90% of them seen just once. Sequencing was done on a sample of peripheral blood. The receptors here all came from a woman between 25 and 40 years old with acute or convalescent COVID-19. CDR3s include the opening cysteine and the closing phenylalanine or tryptophan. D genes are given only for firm matches. Size is stated for part of the rows, as once, few or many counts, or as a class when the clone is expanded.

D gene	clone size	V gene	J gene	CDR3 length	CDR3 DNA	CDR3 protein
TRBD1	NA	TRBV9	TRBJ1-2	15	TGTGCCAGCAGCCCCGATCCCGGGACAGGTTATGGCTACACCTTC	CASSPDPGTGYGYTF
TRBD1	NA	TRBV3-1/TRBV3-2	TRBJ2-5	16	TGTGCCAGCAGCCAATTAAGGGACAGGGACGCAAAGACCCAGTACTTC	CASSQLRDRDAKTQYF
TRBD1	NA	TRBV9	TRBJ1-5	15	TGTGCCAGCAGCCTCGGGACAGGGGGCAATCAGCCCCAGCATTTT	CASSLGTGGNQPQHF
TRBD2	few	TRBV30	TRBJ2-7	14	TGTGCCTGGAGTGTCCGGGACTACCACGGCGAGCAGTACTTC	CAWSVRDYHGEQYF
TRBD1	NA	TRBV15	TRBJ1-5	15	TGTGCCACCAGCAGAGATTACTGGGACAGGACACCCCAGCATTTT	CATSRDYWDRTPQHF
TRBD2	NA	TRBV7-9	TRBJ2-7	17	TGTGCCAGCAGCTTAGACTCCCTAGCGGGGGGGCCCTACGAGCAGTACTTC	CASSLDSLAGGPYEQYF
TRBD1	once	TRBV7-2	TRBJ2-7	15	TGTGCCAGCCTAACTGGACAGGGGCTTGTGTACGAGCAGTACTTC	CASLTGQGLVYEQYF
NA	NA	TRBV2	TRBJ1-5	13	TGTGCCAGCAAATCTGGGGGCGGTCAGCCCCAGCATTTT	CASKSGGGQPQHF
TRBD2	NA	TRBV5-1	TRBJ2-2	17	TGCGCCAGCAGCACTCATTGGGGAGCGGGGGAAGGCGGGGAGCTGTTTTTT	CASSTHWGAGEGGELFF
NA	NA	TRBV28	TRBJ2-5	15	TGTGCCAGCAGTGTTTCTACAGGGAGTACGAAGACCCAGTACTTC	CASSVSTGSTKTQYF
NA	NA	TRBV28	TRBJ1-2	13	TGTGCCAGCAGTATACAGCAGAACTATGGCTACACCTTC	CASSIQQNYGYTF
NA	once	TRBV15	TRBJ1-4	14	TGTGCCACCAGCAGAGATTTCCTCGGTGAAAAACTGTTTTTT	CATSRDFLGEKLFF
TRBD2	once	TRBV11-2	TRBJ2-7	14	TGTGCCAGCATCATTAGCGGGGGGGCTGGGGAGCAGTACTTC	CASIISGGAGEQYF
NA	NA	TRBV7-9	TRBJ1-2	13	TGTGCCAGCAGCCCAGGGTTTAACTATGGCTACACCTTC	CASSPGFNYGYTF
TRBD1	NA	TRBV6-1	TRBJ2-1	15	TGTGCCAGCAGTGAAAGGGACAGGGGGATCTATGAGCAGTTCTTC	CASSERDRGIYEQFF
TRBD1	NA	TRBV11-2	TRBJ2-7	13	TGTGCCAGCAGGGGGACAGGGGACCACGAGCAGTACTTC	CASRGTGDHEQYF
NA	once	TRBV30	TRBJ1-2	14	TGTGCCTGGCACAATTTCCAGGAAGGCTATGGCTACACCTTC	CAWHNFQEGYGYTF
NA	NA	TRBV18	TRBJ2-2	14	TGTGCCAGCTCGTCCGGAGTGAGGACCGGGGAGCTGTTTTTT	CASSSGVRTGELFF
TRBD1	few	TRBV6-5	TRBJ2-7	15	TGTGCCAGCAGCAAATGGGACAGGGGAACCTACGAGCAGTACTTC	CASSKWDRGTYEQYF
NA	NA	TRBV27	TRBJ1-1	14	TGTGCCAGCGGAGGGGACTTCACAAACACTGAAGCTTTCTTT	CASGGDFTNTEAFF
TRBD2	NA	TRBV7-3	TRBJ2-1	15	TGTGCCAGCAGCTTATCTAGCGGGGGGTTTCATGAGCAGTTCTTC	CASSLSSGGFHEQFF
NA	NA	TRBV4-1	TRBJ2-7	14	TGCGCCAGCAGCCAGCAGGACAGCACTTACGAGCAGTACTTC	CASSQQDSTYEQYF
TRBD1	NA	TRBV29-1	TRBJ1-2	15	TGCAGCGTTGAAGAGGTGACGGGACAGAACTATGGCTACACCTTC	CSVEEVTGQNYGYTF
NA	NA	TRBV28	TRBJ2-5	13	TGTGCCAGCAGTTTTGGGGGCGAAGAGACCCAGTACTTC	CASSFGGEETQYF
TRBD1	NA	TRBV18	TRBJ2-5	16	TGTGCCAGCTCATTAATGGGACAGGTCCTTCGGGAGACCCAGTACTTC	CASSLMGQVLRETQYF
NA	NA	TRBV7-8	TRBJ1-6	15	TGTGCCAGCACCGACGAGGTCTCCTATAATTCACCCCTCCACTTT	CASTDEVSYNSPLHF
NA	NA	TRBV6-5	TRBJ1-4	13	TGTGCCAGCAGCGACGGAGCAAATGAAAAACTGTTTTTT	CASSDGANEKLFF
NA	NA	TRBV5-8	TRBJ2-1	14	TGTGCCAGCAGCCCCTTAGGGGTTAGGAATGAGCAGTTCTTC	CASSPLGVRNEQFF
NA	NA	TRBV4-1	TRBJ1-6	15	TGCGCCAGCAGCCAAGTAAAGGGGTTAAATTCACCCCTCCACTTT	CASSQVKGLNSPLHF
TRBD2	NA	TRBV7-2	TRBJ2-3	14	TGTGCCAGCAGCGGGCGGGGGTCGGGTGATACGCAGTATTTT	CASSGRGSGDTQYF
NA	NA	TRBV6-1	TRBJ2-3	18	TGTGCCAGCAGTGAAGCGGGAGGGACATCCGGTAGCACAGATACGCAGTATTTT	CASSEAGGTSGSTDTQYF